This T cell receptor beta chain originates from a study of blood T cell repertoires in COVID-19. Sequenced by immunoSEQ multiplex PCR; TCRdb stores in-frame clones only, minus some. In the table there are about 490,000 clones, around 85% of which are singletons. Trimming removed 6 bases from V and 6 bases from J, with 24 bases in between. Germline V gene lookup returns CDR1 MNHEY and CDR2 SMNVEV (reference sequence). This CDR3 has 16 amino acids. The rearrangement uses TRBV27 and TRBJ2-7; D is possibly TRBD2 (6 bases). This TCR came from a human donor in a cohort sampled during active COVID-19. The sample taken for sequencing was peripheral blood. The CDR3 region is CASRSPWTRGGLEQYF. The CDR3 nucleotides are TGTGCCAGCAGATCACCCTGGACGCGGGGTGGGCTCGAGCAGTACTTC.